The 11 T cell receptor beta chains presented below share a single source sample, sequenced in a study of blood T cell repertoires in COVID-19. Assay: immunoSEQ multiplex PCR; the TCRdb copy retains only in-frame clones and omits some. Seen here are over 55,000 clones, approximately 86% observed once, and the top ten hold more than 6%. Sequencing was done on a sample of peripheral blood. The receptors stem from a human donor with active COVID-19. The donor label of this sample is uncertain.

The genes are TRBV3-1 (or the pseudogene TRBV3-2) and TRBJ1-4; D not certain. Germline lookup yields CDR1 LGHDT and CDR2 YNNKEL (reference sequence). V shed 4 bases and J shed 4 bases, with 13 bases lying between them. The CDR3 sequence is 15 residues long. The CDR3 here is CASSLSVLLNEKLFF. The CDR3 DNA sequence: TGTGCCAGCAGCCTCAGTGTTCTCCTTAATGAAAAACTGTTTTTT.

This chain uses TRBV21-1 with TRBJ2-3; the DNA was not compared with TRBD2, the D call given in the table. TRBV21-1 is flagged as a pseudogene. The CDR3 has 15 residues. CDR3 DNA sequence: TGTGCCAGCAGTGGATCCCCCGGGGACACAGATACGCAGTATTTT. This codes for CASSGSPGDTDTQYF.

The CDR3 is CASSSYTDRDYGYTF. In nucleotides, the CDR3 is TGTGCCAGCAGCTCCTACACTGACAGGGACTATGGCTACACCTTC. V gene TRBV7-9 combines with J gene TRBJ1-2, with TRBD1 identical over 7 bases. This CDR3 region has 15 residues. Germline trimming cut 4 bases from V and 3 bases from J; bases unmatched to any gene: 8. CDR1 and CDR2 from the germline V gene are SEHNR and FQNEAQ (reference sequence).

This clone came up a few times. V gene TRBV4-2 combines with J gene TRBJ1-3, with 8 bases matching TRBD1. Germline loops: CDR1 LGHNA, CDR2 YNFKEQ. The CDR3 is 15 residues long. The V segment lost 4 bases and the J segment 4 bases; nucleotides outside the gene matches: 6. CDR3 amino acids: CASSPGQGSGNTIYF. In DNA, the CDR3 is TGTGCCAGCAGCCCCGGACAGGGTTCGGGAAACACCATATATTTT.

This chain joins TRBV19 and TRBJ1-1, with 9 positions matching TRBD1. The ends lost 3 bases at V and 5 bases at J; junction bases unmatched: 4. The germline V gene encodes CDR1 LNHDA and CDR2 SQIVND (reference sequence). This CDR3 is built from 14 residues. The CDR3 is CASSIGTGITEAFF. CDR3 nucleotide sequence: TGTGCCAGTAGTATTGGGACAGGGATTACTGAAGCTTTCTTT. Drawing the rest from reference TRBV19 and TRBJ1-1, the complete variable domain is DGGITQSPKYLFRKEGQNVTLSCEQNLNHDAMYWYRQDPGQGLRLIYYSQIVNDFQKGDIAEGYSVSREKKESFPLTVTSAQKNPTAFYLCASSIGTGITEAFFGQGTRLTVV.

V gene TRBV19 combines with J gene TRBJ2-1; 10 bases are a match to TRBD2. The CDR3 has 15 residues. Germline V CDR1 and CDR2: LNHDA, SQIVND (reference sequence). J was trimmed by 9 bases and V by 3 bases; bases with no gene match: 8. The chain's CDR3 is CASSIVLAGVGEQFF. CDR3 bases: TGTGCCAGTAGTATTGTCCTAGCGGGAGTTGGTGAGCAGTTCTTC.

The V and J genes are TRBV5-1 and TRBJ1-1, with D possibly being TRBD1 (5 bases). CDR1 and CDR2 from the germline V gene are SGHRS and YFSETQ. V lost 4 bases, J lost 1 base, and 11 bases lay in between. The CDR3 consists of 14 residues. The DNA for the CDR3 is TGCGCCAGCAGCACCAGGGTGGGGAACACTGAAGCTTTCTTT. It yields the protein CASSTRVGNTEAFF.

The V call is TRBV11-2, the J call TRBJ2-3; D is uncertain. The CDR3 totals 11 residues. Germline lookup yields CDR1 SGHAT and CDR2 FQNNGV. V gave up 6 bases and J gave up 5 bases, with 6 bases separating them. The CDR3 spells CASSSLDTQYF. The CDR3, as DNA: TGTGCCAGCAGTTCATTAGATACGCAGTATTTT.

The V and J genes are TRBV2 and TRBJ2-1; 7 nucleotides agree with TRBD1. This CDR3 contains 13 residues. V trimming: 5 bases; J trimming: 3 bases; junction bases outside the gene matches: 1. The germline CDR1 and CDR2 sequences are SNHLY and FYNNEI. The CDR3 sequence is CASSRDSYNEQFF. Here the CDR3 DNA reads TGTGCCAGCAGTCGGGACAGCTACAATGAGCAGTTCTTC.

This chain connects TRBV7-2 to TRBJ2-1; D may be TRBD1 (6 bases). Trimming removed 1 base from V and 3 bases from J, with 13 bases in between. Per germline, CDR1 SGHTA and CDR2 FQGNSA. This CDR3 is 16 amino acids long. The CDR3 protein is CASSLVGTSDYNEQFF. The CDR3 DNA reads TGTGCCAGCAGCTTAGTTGGGACATCTGACTACAATGAGCAGTTCTTC.

The rearrangement links TRBV28 to TRBJ2-7; D gene uncertain. Germline-derived CDR1 and CDR2 are MDHEN and SYDVKM. V was cut by 3 bases and J by 4 bases, with 10 bases left in between. The CDR3 covers 13 residues. The CDR3 DNA sequence: TGTGCCAGCAGTTTGAGGCTCGGTTACGAGCAGTACTTC. Its protein product is CASSLRLGYEQYF.